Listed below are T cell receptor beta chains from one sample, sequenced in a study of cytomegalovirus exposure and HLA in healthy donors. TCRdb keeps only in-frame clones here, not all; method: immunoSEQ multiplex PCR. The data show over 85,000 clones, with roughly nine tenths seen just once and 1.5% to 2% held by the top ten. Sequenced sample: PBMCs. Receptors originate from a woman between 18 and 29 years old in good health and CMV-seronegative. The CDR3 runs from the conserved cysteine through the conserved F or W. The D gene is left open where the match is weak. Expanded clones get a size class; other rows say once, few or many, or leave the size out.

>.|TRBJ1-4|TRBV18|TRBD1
TGTGCCAGCTCACCCCTTACGACCGACAGGGGGAGTGCGGGGAAGGAAAATGAAAAACTGTTTTTT
CASSPLTTDRGSAGKENEKLFF
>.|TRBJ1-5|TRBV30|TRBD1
TGTGCCTGGAGGAGACAGGGTGGCAATCAGCCCCAGCATTTT
CAWRRQGGNQPQHF
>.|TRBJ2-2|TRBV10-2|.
TGCGCCAGCAGCCTCAACACCGGGGAGCTGTTTTTT
CASSLNTGELFF
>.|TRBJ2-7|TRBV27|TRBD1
TGTGCCAGCAGTCCCACAGGGGTTTCCTACGAGCAGTACTTC
CASSPTGVSYEQYF
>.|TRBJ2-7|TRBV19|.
TGTGCCAGTAGTATAGGGGCACAGGGACCCTACGAGCAGTACTTC
CASSIGAQGPYEQYF
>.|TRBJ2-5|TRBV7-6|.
TGTGCCAGCAGCTTAGGAGGTGGGGGGATGATTTTCGAGACCCAGTACTTC
CASSLGGGGMIFETQYF
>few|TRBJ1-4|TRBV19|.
TGTGCCAGTAGTAAGGCCAGGGGAGAGGAAAAACTGTTTTTT
CASSKARGEEKLFF
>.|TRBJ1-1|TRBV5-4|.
TGTGCCAGCAGTCGGTCGGAGGCCACTGAAGCTTTCTTT
CASSRSEATEAFF
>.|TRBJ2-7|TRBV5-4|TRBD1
TGTGCCAGCAGCGCAGACAGGGGATCCGCACGCGAGCAGTACTTC
CASSADRGSAREQYF
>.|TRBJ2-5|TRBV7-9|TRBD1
TGTGCCAGCAGCTTAGGTCCGGGACAGGGGCAAGAGACCCAGTACTTC
CASSLGPGQGQETQYF
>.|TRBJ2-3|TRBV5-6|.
TGTGCCAGCAGACTGATAAGTAGCACAGATACGCAGTATTTT
CASRLISSTDTQYF
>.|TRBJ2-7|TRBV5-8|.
TGTGCCAGCAGCCCATTCTTGGCGTGGAGCTCCTACGAGCAGTACTTC
CASSPFLAWSSYEQYF
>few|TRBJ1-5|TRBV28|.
TGTGCCAGCAGTTTACGACAGCTCAATCAGCCCCAGCATTTT
CASSLRQLNQPQHF
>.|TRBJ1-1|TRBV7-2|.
TGTGCCAGCAGCTTACTAGGGGCTGAAGCTTTCTTT
CASSLLGAEAFF
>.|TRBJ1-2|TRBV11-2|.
TGTGCCAGCAGCTCGACTACCATGAGCGGCTATGGCTACACCTTC
CASSSTTMSGYGYTF
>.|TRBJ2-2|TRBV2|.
TGTGCCATCGCCGGGACACCTTTCACCGGGGAGCTGTTTTTT
CAIAGTPFTGELFF
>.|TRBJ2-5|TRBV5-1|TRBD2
TGCGCCAGCAGCTTGTCGGCTAGCGGGGCAATAGAGACCCAGTACTTC
CASSLSASGAIETQYF
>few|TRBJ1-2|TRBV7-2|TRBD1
TGTGCCAGCAGCTTAACAGGGGATGGCTACACCTTC
CASSLTGDGYTF
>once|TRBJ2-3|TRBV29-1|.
TGCAGCGTTGAATGGGGCCTTGAATCAGATACGCAGTATTTT
CSVEWGLESDTQYF
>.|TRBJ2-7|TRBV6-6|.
TGTGCCAGCAGTTACGGGCAGGCTATCCCCGAGCAGTACTTC
CASSYGQAIPEQYF
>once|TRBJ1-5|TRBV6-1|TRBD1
TGTGCCAGCAGCGACAGGGCCGGACAGCCCCAGCATTTT
CASSDRAGQPQHF
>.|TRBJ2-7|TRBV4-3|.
TGCGCCAGCAGCCAGCAATACCTATACGAGCAGTACTTC
CASSQQYLYEQYF
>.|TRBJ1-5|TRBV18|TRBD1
TGTGCCAGCTCACCCGACAGGGTAAATCAGCCCCAGCATTTT
CASSPDRVNQPQHF
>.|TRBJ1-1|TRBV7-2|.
TGTGCCAGCAGCTTAACAGGGCAGAGAACTGAAGCTTTCTTT
CASSLTGQRTEAFF
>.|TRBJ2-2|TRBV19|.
TGTGCCAGTTTGAGGAACGGGGAGCTGTTTTTT
CASLRNGELFF
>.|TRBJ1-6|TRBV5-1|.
TGCGCCAGCAGACTTGGCGGGTATAATTCACCCCTCCACTTT
CASRLGGYNSPLHF
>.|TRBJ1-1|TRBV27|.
TGTGCCAGCAGTTTGTCCAGGGACACTGAAGCTTTCTTT
CASSLSRDTEAFF
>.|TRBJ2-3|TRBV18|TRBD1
TGTGCCAGCCGCGGACAGGCCAGCACAGATACGCAGTATTTT
CASRGQASTDTQYF
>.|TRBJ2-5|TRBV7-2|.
TGTGCCAGCAGCTTAGCTATAGCGGAAGAGACCCAGTACTTC
CASSLAIAEETQYF
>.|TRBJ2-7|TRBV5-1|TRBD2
TGCGCCAGCAGCTTGAGAGCGGGAGCGACCTACGAGCAGTACTTC
CASSLRAGATYEQYF
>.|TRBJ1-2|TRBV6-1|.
TGTGCCAGCAGTGGGGAGTCCGGCTATGGCTACACCTTC
CASSGESGYGYTF
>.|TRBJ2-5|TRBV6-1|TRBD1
TGTGCCAGCAGTGAGGACAGGCTATGGGGAGAGACCCAGTACTTC
CASSEDRLWGETQYF
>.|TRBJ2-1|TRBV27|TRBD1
TGTGCCAACCCGGACAGGGGAGTTTACAATGAGCAGTTCTTC
CANPDRGVYNEQFF
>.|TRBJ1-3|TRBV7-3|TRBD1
TGTGCCAGCAGCGGACGGCTCCGGGACAGGGGGCGCGATGGAAACACCATATATTTT
CASSGRLRDRGRDGNTIYF
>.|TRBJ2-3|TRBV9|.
TGTGCCAGCAGCGCAATGGGGGCAGGTTCAGATACGCAGTATTTT
CASSAMGAGSDTQYF
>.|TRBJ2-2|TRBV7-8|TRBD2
TGTGCCAGCAGCTTAGAGCCTAGCGGCACCGGGGAGCTGTTTTTT
CASSLEPSGTGELFF
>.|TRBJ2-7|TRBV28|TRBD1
TGTGCCAGCAGTCCCCATTTGGGACAGGCAATCTACGAGCAGTACTTC
CASSPHLGQAIYEQYF
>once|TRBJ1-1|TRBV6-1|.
TGTGCCAGCAGTGAAGCGCCTGGACACTTGAACACTGAAGCTTTCTTT
CASSEAPGHLNTEAFF
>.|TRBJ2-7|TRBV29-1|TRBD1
TGCAGCTCCTCCGGGACAGGGGGCAGGTACGAGCAGTACTTC
CSSSGTGGRYEQYF
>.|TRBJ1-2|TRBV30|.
TGTGCCTGGAGCCACTATAGGACGGACACCTTGGGTGGCTACACCTTC
CAWSHYRTDTLGGYTF
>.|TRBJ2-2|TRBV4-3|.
TGCGCCAGCAGCCAAGATTCGGAGGGGAACACCGGGGAGCTGTTTTTT
CASSQDSEGNTGELFF
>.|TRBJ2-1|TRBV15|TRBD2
TGTGCCACCAGCAGAGGTGGGCTAGCGGGAGATGAGCAGTTCTTC
CATSRGGLAGDEQFF
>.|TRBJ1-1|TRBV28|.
TGTGCCAGCAGTTCTGGACAGCACTGGGCTTTCTTT
CASSSGQHWAFF
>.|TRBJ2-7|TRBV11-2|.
TGTGCCAGCAGCTCCTACAGGGGAGGCGAGCAGTACTTC
CASSSYRGGEQYF
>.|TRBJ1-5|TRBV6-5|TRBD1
TGTGCCAGCGGGGACAGAGATCAGCCCCAGCATTTT
CASGDRDQPQHF
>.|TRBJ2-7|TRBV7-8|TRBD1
TGTGCCAGCAGCTTAGGACAGGGGGCCCCCTACGAGCAGTACTTC
CASSLGQGAPYEQYF
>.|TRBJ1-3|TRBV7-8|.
TGTGCCAGCAGCTTTTCCCCGGGACTCTTAAGCTCTGGAAACACCATATATTTT
CASSFSPGLLSSGNTIYF
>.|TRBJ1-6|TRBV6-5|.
TGTGCCAGCAGGGGGCGCAATCCTTCACCCCTCCACTTT
CASRGRNPSPLHF